A selection of T cell receptor beta chains follows, all from one sample in a study of Graves' ophthalmopathy and Graves' hyperthyroidism. One entry per CDR3 protein, called by TCRdb with MiXCR from the multiplex PCR reads. The sample includes a few hundred thousand distinct CDR3 sequences, 15% to 20% of them seen just once. Input material: peripheral blood. The receptor source for this set is a woman in her late teens or twenties with Graves' ophthalmopathy. The conserved cysteine and the conserved F or W are not part of the CDR3 here. Each record gives: V gene, J gene, CDR3 length, CDR3 protein.

v_gene: TRBV28
j_gene: TRBJ1-1
len: 11
CDR3aa: ASRTRQNTEAF

v_gene: TRBV28
j_gene: TRBJ2-5
len: 16
CDR3aa: ASSPNPRLAGGKETQY

v_gene: TRBV15
j_gene: TRBJ1-2
len: 12
CDR3aa: ATSRTAGAYGYT

v_gene: TRBV7-9
j_gene: TRBJ1-1
len: 12
CDR3aa: ASSLKTGTAEAF

v_gene: TRBV12-3/TRBV12-4
j_gene: TRBJ1-2
len: 12
CDR3aa: ASSATGRHYGYT

v_gene: TRBV6-5
j_gene: TRBJ2-7
len: 15
CDR3aa: ASSYSPETGHFYEQY

v_gene: TRBV19
j_gene: TRBJ1-5
len: 12
CDR3aa: ASRSGISNQPQH

v_gene: TRBV6-2/TRBV6-3
j_gene: TRBJ2-7
len: 13
CDR3aa: ASSHVAEYSYGQY

v_gene: TRBV30
j_gene: TRBJ2-7
len: 12
CDR3aa: AWRKAGEIYEQY

v_gene: TRBV28
j_gene: TRBJ1-5
len: 10
CDR3aa: ATEGSLRPQH

v_gene: TRBV28
j_gene: TRBJ2-7
len: 12
CDR3aa: ASKPRDRANEQY

v_gene: TRBV12-3/TRBV12-4
j_gene: TRBJ1-5
len: 13
CDR3aa: ASSLETPSNQPQH

v_gene: TRBV7-2
j_gene: TRBJ2-7
len: 12
CDR3aa: ASSHRDGSYEQY

v_gene: TRBV12-3/TRBV12-4
j_gene: TRBJ2-5
len: 14
CDR3aa: ASSSTYLAGGETQY

v_gene: TRBV7-2
j_gene: TRBJ1-2
len: 12
CDR3aa: ASSYLGQDYGYT

v_gene: TRBV20-1
j_gene: TRBJ1-1
len: 12
CDR3aa: SARGWRGYTEAF

v_gene: TRBV27
j_gene: TRBJ1-2
len: 11
CDR3aa: ASSKGLIYGYT

v_gene: TRBV28
j_gene: TRBJ2-5
len: 12
CDR3aa: ATTGLAVQETQY

v_gene: TRBV20-1
j_gene: TRBJ2-2
len: 11
CDR3aa: SARGGLTGELF

v_gene: TRBV30
j_gene: TRBJ1-1
len: 9
CDR3aa: AWSPRTEAF

v_gene: TRBV12-3/TRBV12-4
j_gene: TRBJ2-7
len: 12
CDR3aa: ASSLGARSTEQY

v_gene: TRBV14
j_gene: TRBJ1-2
len: 13
CDR3aa: ASSPTGGWDYGYT

v_gene: TRBV30
j_gene: TRBJ2-2
len: 12
CDR3aa: AWSVPGLGGELF

v_gene: TRBV7-2
j_gene: TRBJ1-3
len: 13
CDR3aa: ASSLVGQARNTIY

v_gene: TRBV12-3/TRBV12-4
j_gene: TRBJ1-2
len: 11
CDR3aa: ASSEGQIYGYT

v_gene: TRBV6-2/TRBV6-3
j_gene: TRBJ2-7
len: 14
CDR3aa: ASSPLFLRGPYEQY

v_gene: TRBV30
j_gene: TRBJ2-7
len: 13
CDR3aa: AWSSSGRGTYEQY